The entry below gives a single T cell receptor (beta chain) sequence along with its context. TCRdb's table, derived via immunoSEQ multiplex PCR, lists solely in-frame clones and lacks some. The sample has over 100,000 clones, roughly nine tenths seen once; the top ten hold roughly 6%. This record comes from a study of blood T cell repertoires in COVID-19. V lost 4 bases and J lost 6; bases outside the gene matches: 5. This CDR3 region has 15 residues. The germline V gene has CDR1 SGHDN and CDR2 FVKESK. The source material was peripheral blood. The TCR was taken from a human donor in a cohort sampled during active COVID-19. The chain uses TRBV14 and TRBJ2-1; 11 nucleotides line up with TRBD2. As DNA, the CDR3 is TGTGCCAGCAGCCTACGACTAGCGGGACTCAATGAGCAGTTCTTC. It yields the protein CASSLRLAGLNEQFF.